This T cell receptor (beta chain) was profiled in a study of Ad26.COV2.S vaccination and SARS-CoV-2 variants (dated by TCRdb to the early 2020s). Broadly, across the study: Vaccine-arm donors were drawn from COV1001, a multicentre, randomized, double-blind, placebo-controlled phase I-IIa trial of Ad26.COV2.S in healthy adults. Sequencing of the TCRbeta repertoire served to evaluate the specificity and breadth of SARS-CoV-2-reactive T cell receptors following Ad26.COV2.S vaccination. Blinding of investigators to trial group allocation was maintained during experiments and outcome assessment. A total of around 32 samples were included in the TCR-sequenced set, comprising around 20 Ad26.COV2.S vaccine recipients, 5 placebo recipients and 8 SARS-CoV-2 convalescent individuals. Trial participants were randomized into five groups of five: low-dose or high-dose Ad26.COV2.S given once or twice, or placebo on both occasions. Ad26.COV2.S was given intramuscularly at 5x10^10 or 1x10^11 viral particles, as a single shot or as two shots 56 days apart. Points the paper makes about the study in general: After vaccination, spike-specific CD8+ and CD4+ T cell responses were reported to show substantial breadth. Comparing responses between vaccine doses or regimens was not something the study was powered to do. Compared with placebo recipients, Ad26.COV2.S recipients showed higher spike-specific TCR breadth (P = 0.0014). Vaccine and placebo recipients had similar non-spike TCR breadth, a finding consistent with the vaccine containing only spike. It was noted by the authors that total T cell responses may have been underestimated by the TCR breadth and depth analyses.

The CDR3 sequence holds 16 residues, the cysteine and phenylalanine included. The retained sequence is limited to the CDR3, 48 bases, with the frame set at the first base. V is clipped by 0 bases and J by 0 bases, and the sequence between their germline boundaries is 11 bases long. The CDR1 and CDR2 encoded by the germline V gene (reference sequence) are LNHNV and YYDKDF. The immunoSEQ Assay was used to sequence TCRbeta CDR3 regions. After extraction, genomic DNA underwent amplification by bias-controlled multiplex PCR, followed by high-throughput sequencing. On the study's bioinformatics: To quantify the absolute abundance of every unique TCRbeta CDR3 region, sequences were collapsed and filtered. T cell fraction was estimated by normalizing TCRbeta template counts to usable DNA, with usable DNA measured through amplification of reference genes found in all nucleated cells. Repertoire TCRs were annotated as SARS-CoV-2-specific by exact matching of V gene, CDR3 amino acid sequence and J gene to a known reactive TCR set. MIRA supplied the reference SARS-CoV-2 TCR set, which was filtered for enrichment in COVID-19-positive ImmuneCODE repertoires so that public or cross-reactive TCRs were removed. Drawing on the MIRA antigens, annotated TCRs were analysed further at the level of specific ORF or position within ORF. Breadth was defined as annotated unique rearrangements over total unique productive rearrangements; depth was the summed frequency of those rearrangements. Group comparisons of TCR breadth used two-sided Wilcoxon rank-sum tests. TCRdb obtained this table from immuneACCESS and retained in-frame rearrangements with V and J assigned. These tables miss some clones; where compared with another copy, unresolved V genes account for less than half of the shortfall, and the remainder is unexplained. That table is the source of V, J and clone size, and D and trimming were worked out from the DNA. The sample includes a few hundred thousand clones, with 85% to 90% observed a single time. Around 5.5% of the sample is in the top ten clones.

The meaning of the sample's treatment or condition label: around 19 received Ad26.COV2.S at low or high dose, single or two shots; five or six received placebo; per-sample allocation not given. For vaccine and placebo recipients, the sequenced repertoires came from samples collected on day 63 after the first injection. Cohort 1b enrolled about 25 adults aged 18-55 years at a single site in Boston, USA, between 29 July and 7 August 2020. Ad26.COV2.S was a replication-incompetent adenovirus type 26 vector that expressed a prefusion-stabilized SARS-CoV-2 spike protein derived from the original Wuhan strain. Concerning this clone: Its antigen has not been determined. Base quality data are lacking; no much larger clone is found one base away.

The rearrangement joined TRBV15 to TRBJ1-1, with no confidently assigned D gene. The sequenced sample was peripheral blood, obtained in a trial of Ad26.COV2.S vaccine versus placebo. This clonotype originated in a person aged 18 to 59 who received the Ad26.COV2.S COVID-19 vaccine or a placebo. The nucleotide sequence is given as TGTGCCACCAGCAGAGATTTGGGAGGTTTGAACACTGAAGCTTTCTTT. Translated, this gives CATSRDLGGLNTEAFF.